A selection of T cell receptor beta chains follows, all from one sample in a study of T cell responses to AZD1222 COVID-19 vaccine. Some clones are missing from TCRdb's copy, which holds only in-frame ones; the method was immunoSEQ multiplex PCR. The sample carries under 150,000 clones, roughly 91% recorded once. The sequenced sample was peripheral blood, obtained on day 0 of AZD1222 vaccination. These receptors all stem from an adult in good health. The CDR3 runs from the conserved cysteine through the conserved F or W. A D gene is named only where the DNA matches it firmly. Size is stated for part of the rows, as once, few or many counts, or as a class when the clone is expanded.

CSVEIGRDQPQHF	NA	NA	TRBV29-1	TRBJ1-5
CASSAQGGSYNEQFF	once	NA	TRBV6-4	TRBJ2-1
CASSTTGGTEAFF	NA	TRBD1	TRBV3-1/TRBV3-2	TRBJ1-1
CASSVGIGTSYEQYF	NA	NA	TRBV9	TRBJ2-7
CASSLRGYGYTF	NA	NA	TRBV5-1	TRBJ1-2
CASSTRDRPGELFF	NA	NA	TRBV27	TRBJ2-2
CASSKRVNYGYTF	NA	NA	TRBV7-2	TRBJ1-2
CASSLLEGGGELFF	NA	NA	TRBV7-3	TRBJ2-2
CASSIAGARSSGRAGRETQYF	NA	TRBD2	TRBV19	TRBJ2-5
CASSLRRTYEQYF	few	NA	TRBV5-6	TRBJ2-7
CASSIGQGGFYTGELFF	NA	TRBD2	TRBV19	TRBJ2-2
CATSRSGLAATDTQYF	few	TRBD2	TRBV15	TRBJ2-3
CSAHMVGEQFF	NA	NA	TRBV29-1	TRBJ2-1
CAWSPNGGYEQYF	NA	NA	TRBV30	TRBJ2-7
CASSFSSGGIYEQYF	NA	TRBD1	TRBV27	TRBJ2-7
CASSQHPTGELFF	once	NA	TRBV7-3	TRBJ2-2
CASSLGRQNTEAFF	NA	NA	TRBV11-3	TRBJ1-1
CASSFSGSSYNEQFF	NA	NA	TRBV5-5	TRBJ2-1
CASSVVGSGTLYF	NA	NA	TRBV9	TRBJ2-7